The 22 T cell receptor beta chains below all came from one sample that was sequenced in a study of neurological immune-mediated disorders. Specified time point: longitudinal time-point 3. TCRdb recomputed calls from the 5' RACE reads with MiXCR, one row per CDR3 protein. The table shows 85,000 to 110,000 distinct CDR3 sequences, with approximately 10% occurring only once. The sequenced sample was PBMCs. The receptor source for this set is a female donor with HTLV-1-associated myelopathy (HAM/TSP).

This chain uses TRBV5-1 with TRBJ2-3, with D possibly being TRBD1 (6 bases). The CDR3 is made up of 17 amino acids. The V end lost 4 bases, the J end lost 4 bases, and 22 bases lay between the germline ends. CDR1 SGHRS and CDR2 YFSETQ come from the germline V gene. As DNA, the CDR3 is TGCGCCAGCAGCGGGATAGTGGGGGCGCCCGTCCCAGATACGCAGTATTTT. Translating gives CASSGIVGAPVPDTQYF.

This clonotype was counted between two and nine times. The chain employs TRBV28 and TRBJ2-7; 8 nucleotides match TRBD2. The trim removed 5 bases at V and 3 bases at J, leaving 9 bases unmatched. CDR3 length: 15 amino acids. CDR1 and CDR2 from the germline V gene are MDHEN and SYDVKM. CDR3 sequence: CASSITSGLSYEQYF. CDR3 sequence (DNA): TGTGCCAGCAGTATTACTAGCGGCCTTAGCTACGAGCAGTACTTC.

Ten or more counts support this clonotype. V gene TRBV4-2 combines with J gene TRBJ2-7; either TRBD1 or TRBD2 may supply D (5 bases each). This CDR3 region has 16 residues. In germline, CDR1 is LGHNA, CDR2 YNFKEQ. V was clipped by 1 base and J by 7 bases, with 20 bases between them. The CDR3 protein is CASSQGSGRGLREQYF. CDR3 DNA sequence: TGTGCCAGCAGCCAAGGGAGCGGAAGGGGATTAAGGGAGCAGTACTTC.

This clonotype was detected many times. This CDR3 is CASSVGLGAGANVLTF. The CDR3 DNA reads TGTGCCAGCAGCGTAGGGTTGGGGGCTGGGGCCAACGTCCTGACTTTC. The chain is built from TRBV9 and TRBJ2-6; D tentatively reads TRBD1 or TRBD2 (5 bases each). V was clipped by 0 bases and J by 2 bases, with 9 bases between them. CDR3 length: 16 residues. Germline CDR1 is SGDLS and CDR2 is YYNGEE.

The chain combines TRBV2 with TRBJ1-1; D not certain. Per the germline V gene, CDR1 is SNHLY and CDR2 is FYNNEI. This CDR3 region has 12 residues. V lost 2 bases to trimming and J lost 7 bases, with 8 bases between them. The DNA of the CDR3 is TGTGCCAGCAGTGAATACGTAGGTGAAGCTTTCTTT. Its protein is CASSEYVGEAFF.

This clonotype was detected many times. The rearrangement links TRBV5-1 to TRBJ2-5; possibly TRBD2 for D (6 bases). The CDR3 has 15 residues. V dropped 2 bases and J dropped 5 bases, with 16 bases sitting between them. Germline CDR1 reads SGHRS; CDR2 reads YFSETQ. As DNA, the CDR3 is TGCGCCAGCAGCTTAGCCGGGGGTAACGGGGAGACCCAGTACTTC. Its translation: CASSLAGGNGETQYF.

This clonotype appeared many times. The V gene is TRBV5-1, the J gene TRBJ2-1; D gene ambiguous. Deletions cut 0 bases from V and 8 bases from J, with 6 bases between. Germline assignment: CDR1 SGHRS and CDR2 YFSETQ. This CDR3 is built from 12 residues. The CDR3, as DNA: TGCGCCAGCAGCTTGGTTCCCCATGAGCAGTTCTTC. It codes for CASSLVPHEQFF.

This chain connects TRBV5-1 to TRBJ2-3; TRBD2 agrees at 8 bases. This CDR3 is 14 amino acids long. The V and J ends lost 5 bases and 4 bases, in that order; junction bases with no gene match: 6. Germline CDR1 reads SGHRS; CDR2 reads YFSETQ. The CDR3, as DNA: TGCGCCAGCAGTTGGGCGGGGGGCCCAGATACGCAGTATTTT. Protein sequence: CASSWAGGPDTQYF.

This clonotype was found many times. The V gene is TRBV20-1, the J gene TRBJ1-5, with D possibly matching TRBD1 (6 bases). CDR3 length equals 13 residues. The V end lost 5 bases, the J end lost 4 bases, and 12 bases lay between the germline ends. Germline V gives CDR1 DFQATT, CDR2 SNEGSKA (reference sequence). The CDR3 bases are TGCAGTGCTCCTGCAGGGGTAAATCAGCCCCAGCATTTT. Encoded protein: CSAPAGVNQPQHF.

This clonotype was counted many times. The CDR3 reads CASSYPGVPEQFF. The CDR3 DNA reads TGTGCCAGCAGTTACCCGGGGGTACCTGAGCAGTTCTTC. The chain uses TRBV6-2 or TRBV6-3 and TRBJ2-1; tentatively, D is TRBD2 (6 bases). Trimming removed 2 bases at V and 9 bases at J, with 11 bases between. The germline gives CDR1 MNHEY, CDR2 SVGEGT. This CDR3 has 13 amino acids.

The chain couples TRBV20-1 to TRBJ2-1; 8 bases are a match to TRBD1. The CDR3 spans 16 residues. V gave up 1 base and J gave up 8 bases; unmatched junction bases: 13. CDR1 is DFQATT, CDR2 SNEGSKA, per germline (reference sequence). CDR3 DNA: TGCAGTGCTAGAGCCCATCACGGACAGGGAAACGATGAGCAGTTCTTC. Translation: CSARAHHGQGNDEQFF.

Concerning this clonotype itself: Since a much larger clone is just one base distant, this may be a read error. The CDR3 here is CASSPNRIVNSNQPQHF. DNA for the CDR3: TGTGCCAGCAGTCCGAACAGGATCGTTAATAGCAATCAGCCCCAGCATTTT. The chain joins TRBV12-3 or TRBV12-4 to TRBJ1-5, with TRBD1 as a possible D gene (5 bases). The ends were cut back, 5 bases at V and 0 bases at J, with 17 bases in the middle. CDR3 length: 17 amino acids.

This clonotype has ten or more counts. CDR3 loop: CASSAISYGANVLTF. CDR3 in DNA: TGTGCCAGCAGCGCTATCTCTTATGGGGCCAACGTCCTGACTTTC. The V gene is TRBV9, the J gene TRBJ2-6; the D is unclear. Looked up from germline, CDR1 is SGDLS and CDR2 is YYNGEE. Deletions cut 3 bases from V and 3 bases from J, with 10 bases between. The CDR3 totals 15 residues. The whole variable domain, filled in from reference TRBV9 and TRBJ2-6, reads DSGVTQTPKHLITATGQRVTLRCSPRSGDLSVYWYQQSLDQGLQFLIQYYNGEERAKGNILERFSAQQFPDLHSELNLSSLELGDSALYFCASSAISYGANVLTFGAGSRLTVL.

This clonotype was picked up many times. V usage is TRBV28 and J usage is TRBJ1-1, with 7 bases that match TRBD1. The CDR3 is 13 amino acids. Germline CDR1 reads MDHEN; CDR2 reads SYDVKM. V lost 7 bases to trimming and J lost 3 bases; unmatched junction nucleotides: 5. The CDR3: CASITGAHTEAFF. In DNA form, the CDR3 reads TGTGCCAGCATTACAGGGGCCCACACTGAAGCTTTCTTT.

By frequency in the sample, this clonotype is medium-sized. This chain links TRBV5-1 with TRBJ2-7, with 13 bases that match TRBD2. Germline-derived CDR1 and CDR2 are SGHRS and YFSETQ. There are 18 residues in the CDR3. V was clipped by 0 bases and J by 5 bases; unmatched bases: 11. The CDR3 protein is CASSLGTSGGALVNEQYF. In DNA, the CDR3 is TGCGCCAGCAGCTTGGGAACTAGCGGGGGGGCCTTGGTTAACGAGCAGTACTTC. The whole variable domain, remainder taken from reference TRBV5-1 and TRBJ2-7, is KAGVTQTPRYLIKTRGQQVTLSCSPISGHRSVSWYQQTPGQGLQFLFEYFSETQRNKGNFPGRFSGRQFSNSRSEMNVSTLELGDSALYLCASSLGTSGGALVNEQYFGPGTRLTVT.

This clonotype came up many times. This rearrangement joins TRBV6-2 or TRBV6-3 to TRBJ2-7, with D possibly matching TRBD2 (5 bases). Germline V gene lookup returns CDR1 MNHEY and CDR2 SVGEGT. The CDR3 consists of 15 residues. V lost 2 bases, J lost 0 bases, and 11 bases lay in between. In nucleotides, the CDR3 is TGTGCCAGCAGTTACCGCCGGGGAGACTCCTACGAGCAGTACTTC. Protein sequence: CASSYRRGDSYEQYF.

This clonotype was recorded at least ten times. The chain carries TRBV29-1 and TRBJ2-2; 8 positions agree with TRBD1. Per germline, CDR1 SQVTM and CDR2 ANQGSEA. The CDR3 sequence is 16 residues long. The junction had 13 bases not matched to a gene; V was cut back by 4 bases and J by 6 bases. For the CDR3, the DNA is TGCAGCGTTGGGAGGGCAGGGGGCGAGGTCGCCGGGGAGCTGTTTTTT. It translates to CSVGRAGGEVAGELFF.

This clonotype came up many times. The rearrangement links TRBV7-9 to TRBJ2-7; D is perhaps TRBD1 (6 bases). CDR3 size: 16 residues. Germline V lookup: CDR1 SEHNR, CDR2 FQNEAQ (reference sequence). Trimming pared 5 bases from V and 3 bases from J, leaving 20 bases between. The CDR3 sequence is CASSQAGDRIRYEQYF. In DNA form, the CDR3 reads TGTGCCAGCAGCCAAGCAGGTGACAGGATACGCTACGAGCAGTACTTC.

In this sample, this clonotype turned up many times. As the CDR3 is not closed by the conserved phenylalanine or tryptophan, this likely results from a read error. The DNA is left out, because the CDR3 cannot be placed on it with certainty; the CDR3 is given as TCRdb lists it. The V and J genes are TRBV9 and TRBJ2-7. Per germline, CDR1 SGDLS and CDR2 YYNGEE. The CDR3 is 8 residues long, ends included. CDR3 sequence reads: CASSVRWP.

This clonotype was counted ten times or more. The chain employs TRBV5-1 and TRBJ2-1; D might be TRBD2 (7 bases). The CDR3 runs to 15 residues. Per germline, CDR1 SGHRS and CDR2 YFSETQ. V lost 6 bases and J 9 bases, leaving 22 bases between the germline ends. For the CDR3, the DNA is TGCGCCAGCACCTACCCAGGCGGGGGCACGAGTGAGCAGTTCTTC. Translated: CASTYPGGGTSEQFF. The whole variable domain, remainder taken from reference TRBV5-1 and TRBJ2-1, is KAGVTQTPRYLIKTRGQQVTLSCSPISGHRSVSWYQQTPGQGLQFLFEYFSETQRNKGNFPGRFSGRQFSNSRSEMNVSTLELGDSALYLCASTYPGGGTSEQFFGPGTRLTVL.

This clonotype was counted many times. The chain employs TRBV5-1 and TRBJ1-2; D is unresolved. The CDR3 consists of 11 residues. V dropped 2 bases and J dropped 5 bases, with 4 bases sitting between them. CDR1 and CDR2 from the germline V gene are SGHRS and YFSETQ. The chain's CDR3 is CASSFGYGYTF. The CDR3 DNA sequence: TGCGCCAGCAGCTTTGGTTATGGCTACACCTTC.

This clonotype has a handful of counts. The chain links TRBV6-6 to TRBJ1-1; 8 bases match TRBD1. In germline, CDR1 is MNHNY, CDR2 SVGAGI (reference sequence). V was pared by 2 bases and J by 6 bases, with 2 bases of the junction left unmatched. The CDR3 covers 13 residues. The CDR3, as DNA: TGTGCCAGCAGTTACGGACAGGGCGCTGAAGCTTTCTTT. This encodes CASSYGQGAEAFF.